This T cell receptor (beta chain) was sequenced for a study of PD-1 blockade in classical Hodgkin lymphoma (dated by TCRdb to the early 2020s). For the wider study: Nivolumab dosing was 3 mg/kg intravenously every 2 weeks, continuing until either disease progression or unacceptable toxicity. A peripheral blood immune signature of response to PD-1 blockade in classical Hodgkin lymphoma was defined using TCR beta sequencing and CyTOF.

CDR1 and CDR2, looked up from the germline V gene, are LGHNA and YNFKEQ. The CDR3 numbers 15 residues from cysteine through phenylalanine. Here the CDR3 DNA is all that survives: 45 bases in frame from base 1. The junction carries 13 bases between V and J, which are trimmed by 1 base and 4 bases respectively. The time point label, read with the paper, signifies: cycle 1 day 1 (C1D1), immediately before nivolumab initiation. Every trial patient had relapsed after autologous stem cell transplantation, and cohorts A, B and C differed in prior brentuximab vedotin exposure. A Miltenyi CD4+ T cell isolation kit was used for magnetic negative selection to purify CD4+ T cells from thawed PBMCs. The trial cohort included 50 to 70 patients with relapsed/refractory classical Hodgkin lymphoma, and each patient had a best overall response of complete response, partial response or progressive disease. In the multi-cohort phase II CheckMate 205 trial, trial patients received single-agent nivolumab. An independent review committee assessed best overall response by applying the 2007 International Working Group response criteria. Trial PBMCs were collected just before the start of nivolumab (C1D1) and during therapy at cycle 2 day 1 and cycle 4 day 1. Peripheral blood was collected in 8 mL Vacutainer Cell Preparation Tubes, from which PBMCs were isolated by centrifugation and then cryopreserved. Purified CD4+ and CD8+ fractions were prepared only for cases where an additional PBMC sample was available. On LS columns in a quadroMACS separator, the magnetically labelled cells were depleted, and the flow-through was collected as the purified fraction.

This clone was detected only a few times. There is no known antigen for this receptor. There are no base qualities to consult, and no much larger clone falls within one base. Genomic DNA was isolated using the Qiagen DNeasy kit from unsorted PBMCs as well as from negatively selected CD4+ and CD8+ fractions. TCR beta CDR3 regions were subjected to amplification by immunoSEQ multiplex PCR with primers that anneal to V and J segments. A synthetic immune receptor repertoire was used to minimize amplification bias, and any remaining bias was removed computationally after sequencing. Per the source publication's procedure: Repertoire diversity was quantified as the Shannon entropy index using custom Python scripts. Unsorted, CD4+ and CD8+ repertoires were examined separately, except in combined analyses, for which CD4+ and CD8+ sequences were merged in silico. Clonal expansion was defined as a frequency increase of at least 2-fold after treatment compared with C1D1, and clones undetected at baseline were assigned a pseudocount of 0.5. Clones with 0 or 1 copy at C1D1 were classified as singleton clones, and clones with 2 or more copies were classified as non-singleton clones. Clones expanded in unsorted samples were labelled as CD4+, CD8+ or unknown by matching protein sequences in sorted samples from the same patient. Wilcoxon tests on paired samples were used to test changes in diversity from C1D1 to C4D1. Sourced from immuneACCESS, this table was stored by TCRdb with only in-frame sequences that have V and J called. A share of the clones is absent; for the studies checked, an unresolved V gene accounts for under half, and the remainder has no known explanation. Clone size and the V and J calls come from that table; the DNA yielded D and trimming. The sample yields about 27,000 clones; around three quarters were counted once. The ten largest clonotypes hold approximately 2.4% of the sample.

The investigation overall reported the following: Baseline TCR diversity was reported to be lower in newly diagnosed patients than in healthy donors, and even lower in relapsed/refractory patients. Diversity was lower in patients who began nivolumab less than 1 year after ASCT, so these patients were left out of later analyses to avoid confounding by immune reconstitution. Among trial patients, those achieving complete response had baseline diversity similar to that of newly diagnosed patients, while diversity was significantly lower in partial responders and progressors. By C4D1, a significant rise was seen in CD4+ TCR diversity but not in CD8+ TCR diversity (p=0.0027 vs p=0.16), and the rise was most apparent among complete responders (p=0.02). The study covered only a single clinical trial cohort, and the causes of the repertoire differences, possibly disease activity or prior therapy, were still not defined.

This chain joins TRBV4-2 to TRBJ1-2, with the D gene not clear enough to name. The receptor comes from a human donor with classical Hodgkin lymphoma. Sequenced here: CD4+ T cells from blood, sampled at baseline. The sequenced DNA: TGTGCCAGCAGCCAAGGAAGAGGTGAGGTCTATGGCTACACCTTC. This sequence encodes CASSQGRGEVYGYTF.